What follows describes a single TCR beta chain. The data were obtained in a study of T cells in localized non-small cell lung cancer. Sequenced by immunoSEQ multiplex PCR; TCRdb stores in-frame clones only, minus some. Of about 40,000 clones in the sample, under 90% are singletons; the top ten hold 7.3%. This receptor was obtained from a male donor at least 60 years old with stage II lung adenocarcinoma. Specimen: peripheral blood mononuclear cells, collected before any cancer treatment.

The CDR3 coding sequence is TGTGCCAGCAGCCAGGGGTTCGGACAGGGAGGAGGTGAAAAACTGTTTTTT. Encoded protein: CASSQGFGQGGGEKLFF. This chain uses TRBV5-4 with TRBJ1-4; 8 bases match TRBD1. Losses at the gene ends were 4 bases for V and 7 bases for J; bases not matched to a gene: 15. This CDR3 is 17 amino acids long. CDR1 is SGHNT, CDR2 YYREEE, per germline (reference sequence).